This T cell receptor (beta chain) originates from a study of PD-L1 blockade in urothelial cancer. Trimming left V 11 bases short and J 2 bases short, with 13 bases between. CDR3 size: 12 residues. Germline-derived CDR1 and CDR2 are ENHRY and SYGVKD. This table comes from immunoSEQ multiplex PCR, and its TCRdb copy is limited to in-frame clones, with some not included. The profile shows about 50,000 clones, around 89% of them singletons. Noted time point: peripheral blood 6 weeks after treatment start. Locally advanced or metastatic urothelial carcinoma was diagnosed in the patients. Pretreatment and on-treatment blood mononuclear cell samples were taken, totaling between 1 and 8 time points per patient.

The specimen comprised PBMCs, sampled around atezolizumab (anti-PD-L1) treatment. V is TRBV10-3 and J is TRBJ2-7; TRBD2 might be the D (6 bases). The TCR was taken from a man aged 55 to 70 with urothelial cancer. The CDR3 DNA reads as TGTGCCTTGGGGGGAGAAACCTACGAGCAGTACTTC. Translated, it gives CALGGETYEQYF.